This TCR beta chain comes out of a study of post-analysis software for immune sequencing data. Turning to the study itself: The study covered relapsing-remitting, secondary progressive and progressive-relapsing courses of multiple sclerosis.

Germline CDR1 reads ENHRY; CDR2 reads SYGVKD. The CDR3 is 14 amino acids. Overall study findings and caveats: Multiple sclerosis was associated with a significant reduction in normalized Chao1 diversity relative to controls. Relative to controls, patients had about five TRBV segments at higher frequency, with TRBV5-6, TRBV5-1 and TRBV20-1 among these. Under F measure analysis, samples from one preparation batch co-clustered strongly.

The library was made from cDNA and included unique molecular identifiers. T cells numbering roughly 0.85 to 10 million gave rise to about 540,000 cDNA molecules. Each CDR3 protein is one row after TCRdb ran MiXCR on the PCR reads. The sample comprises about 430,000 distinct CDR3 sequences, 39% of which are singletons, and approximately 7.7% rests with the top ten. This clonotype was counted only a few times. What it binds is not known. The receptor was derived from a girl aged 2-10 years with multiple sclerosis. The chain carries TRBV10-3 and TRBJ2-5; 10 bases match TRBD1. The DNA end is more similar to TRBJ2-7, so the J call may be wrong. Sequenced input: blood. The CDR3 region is CAISPGQGIDEQYF. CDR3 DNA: TGTGCCATCAGCCCGGGACAGGGGATTGACGAGCAGTACTTC.